The next 8 T cell receptor beta chains were all read from a single sample in a study of post-analysis software for immune sequencing data. Whole-study findings and limits: In patients, TRBV5-6, TRBV5-1 and TRBV20-1 belonged to five TRBV segments found more frequently than in controls.

Unique-molecular-identifier-tagged TCR beta cDNA libraries were used. In TCRdb, the PCR reads were re-called with MiXCR into one record per CDR3 protein. Of some 690,000 distinct CDR3 sequences listed, 59% were seen once; the top ten hold about 11%. Their antigens are not known. The sample comprised blood. The source is a girl between 2 and 10 years old with multiple sclerosis.

This clonotype has more than one count but fewer than ten. The rearrangement links TRBV24-1 to TRBJ2-1; D not certain. CDR3 length: 13 residues. Trimming took off 3 bases at V and 4 bases at J, with 6 bases between the two ends. Germline CDR1 is KGHDR and CDR2 is SFDVKD. CDR3 DNA: TGTGCCACCAGTGATAACTTATACAATGAGCAGTTCTTC. It encodes CATSDNLYNEQFF.

This chain uses TRBV12-3 or TRBV12-4 with TRBJ2-7; D might be TRBD2 (6 bases). V lost 1 base, J lost 0 bases, and 13 bases lay in between. There are 16 residues in the CDR3. CDR3 region: CASSLGFAGLSYEQYF. Here the CDR3 DNA reads TGTGCCAGCAGTTTAGGGTTTGCGGGACTCTCCTACGAGCAGTACTTC.

The chain has TRBV6-6 and TRBJ1-2, with 9 bases lining up with TRBD1. The germline V gene encodes CDR1 MNHNY and CDR2 SVGAGI (reference sequence). The V gene end was trimmed by 5 bases and the J gene end by 8 bases; junction bases not matched to a gene: 6. CDR3 size: 13 residues. For the CDR3, the DNA is TGTGCCAGCAGTCCAGGACAGGGGTCCGGCTACACCTTC. Translation: CASSPGQGSGYTF.

The chain combines TRBV29-1 with TRBJ2-7; D is possibly TRBD1 (5 bases). Germline CDR1 and CDR2: SQVTM and ANQGSEA. This CDR3 is 14 amino acids long. V was pared by 6 bases and J by 0 bases, with 15 bases between. The CDR3, as DNA: TGCAGCGTAAAGCAGCAGGGATCCTCCTACGAGCAGTACTTC. Residues: CSVKQQGSSYEQYF.

To note about this clonotype: A junction end diverges from the germline sequence, so it may reflect a read error. The chain carries TRBV29-1 and TRBJ2-7; the D is unclear. This CDR3 region has 12 residues. Germline-derived CDR1 and CDR2 are SQVTM and ANQGSEA. The CDR3 region is CSVVGSSNEQYF. For the CDR3, the DNA is TGCAGCGTTGTGGGGTCCTCCAACGAGCAGTACTTC.

The chain employs TRBV25-1 and TRBJ1-2; tentative D call: TRBD1 (6 bases). Germline lookup yields CDR1 MGHDK and CDR2 SYGVNS. The CDR3 runs to 16 residues. Trimming took 7 bases from V and 6 from J, leaving 24 bases between them. CDR3 region: CASTGPGAVSIHGYTF. The CDR3 DNA reads as TGTGCCAGCACCGGGCCGGGGGCAGTATCTATCCATGGCTACACCTTC.

This chain connects TRBV11-2 to TRBJ2-1; D gene uncertain. V was cut by 5 bases and J by 4 bases, with 9 bases left in between. CDR3 size: 13 residues. Germline V lookup: CDR1 SGHAT, CDR2 FQNNGV. The CDR3 nucleotides read TGTGCCAGCAGCGTGGACGGTTACAATGAGCAGTTCTTC. This sequence encodes CASSVDGYNEQFF.

This clonotype has a handful of counts. The chain couples TRBV12-3 or TRBV12-4 to TRBJ1-5; D gene ambiguous. CDR3 length equals 15 residues. The V end was cut by 2 bases, the J end by 8 bases, with 16 bases between. Written as DNA, the CDR3 is TGTGCCAGCAGTTTAAATACCAAGGACCCTAAGCCCCAGCATTTT. Protein: CASSLNTKDPKPQHF.